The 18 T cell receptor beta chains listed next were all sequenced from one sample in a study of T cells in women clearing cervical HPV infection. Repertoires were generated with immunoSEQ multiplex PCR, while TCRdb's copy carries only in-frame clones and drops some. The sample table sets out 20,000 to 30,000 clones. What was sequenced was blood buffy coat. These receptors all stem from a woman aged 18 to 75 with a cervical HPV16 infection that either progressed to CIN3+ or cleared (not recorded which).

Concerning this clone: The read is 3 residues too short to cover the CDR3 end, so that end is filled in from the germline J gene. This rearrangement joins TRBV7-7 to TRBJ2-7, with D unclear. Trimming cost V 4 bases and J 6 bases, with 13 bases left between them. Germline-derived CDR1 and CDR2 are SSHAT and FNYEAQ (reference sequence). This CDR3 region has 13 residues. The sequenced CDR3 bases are TGTGCCAGCAGCTCCCAGCGCCAATCCGAG. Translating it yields CASSSQRQSE. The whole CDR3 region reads CASSSQRQSEQYF.

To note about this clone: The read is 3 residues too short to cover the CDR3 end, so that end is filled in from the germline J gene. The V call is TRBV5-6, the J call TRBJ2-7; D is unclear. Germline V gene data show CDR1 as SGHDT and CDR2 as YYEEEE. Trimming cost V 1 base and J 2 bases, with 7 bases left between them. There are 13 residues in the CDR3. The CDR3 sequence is CASSLMGPYEQYF. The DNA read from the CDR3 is TGTGCCAGCAGCTTGATGGGCCCCTACGAG.

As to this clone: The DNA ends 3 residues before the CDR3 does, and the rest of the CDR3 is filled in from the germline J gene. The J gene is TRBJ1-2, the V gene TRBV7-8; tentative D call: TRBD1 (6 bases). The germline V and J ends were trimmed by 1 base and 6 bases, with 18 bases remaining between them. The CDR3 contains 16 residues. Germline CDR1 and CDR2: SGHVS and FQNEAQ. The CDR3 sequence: CASSLVAQGKLHGYTF. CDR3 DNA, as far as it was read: TGTGCCAGCAGCTTAGTAGCCCAGGGGAAATTACATGGC.

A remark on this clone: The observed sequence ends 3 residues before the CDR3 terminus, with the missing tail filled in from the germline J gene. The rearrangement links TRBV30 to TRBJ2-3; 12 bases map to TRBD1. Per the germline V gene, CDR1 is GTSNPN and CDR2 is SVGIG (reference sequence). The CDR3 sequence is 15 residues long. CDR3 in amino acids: CAWTSGTGGGETQYF. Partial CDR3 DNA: TGTGCCTGGACCTCCGGGACAGGGGGCGGCGAGACG.

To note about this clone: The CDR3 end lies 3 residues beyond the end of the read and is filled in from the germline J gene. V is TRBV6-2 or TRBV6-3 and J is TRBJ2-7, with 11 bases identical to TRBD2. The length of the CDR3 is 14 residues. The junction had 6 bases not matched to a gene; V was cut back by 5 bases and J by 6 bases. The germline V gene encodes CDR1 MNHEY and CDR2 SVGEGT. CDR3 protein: CASSLSGRAVEQYF. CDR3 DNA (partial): TGTGCCAGCAGTCTTAGCGGGAGGGCCGTCGAG.

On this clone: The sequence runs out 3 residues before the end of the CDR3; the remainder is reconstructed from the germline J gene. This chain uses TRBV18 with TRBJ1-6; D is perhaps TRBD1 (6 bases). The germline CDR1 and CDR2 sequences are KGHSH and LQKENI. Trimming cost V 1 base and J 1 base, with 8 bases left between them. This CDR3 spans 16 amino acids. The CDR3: CASSPRQGSYNSPLHF. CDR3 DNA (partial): TGTGCCAGCTCACCACGGCAGGGGTCCTATAATTCACCC.

The covered CDR3 bases are TGTGCCAGCAGCCAAGGTCCGAACACTGAA. It translates to CASSQGPNTE. In full, the CDR3 is CASSQGPNTEAFF. The genes are TRBV5-4 and TRBJ1-1; no clear D gene. The read ends 3 residues early relative to the CDR3; the germline J gene fills the gap. The V gene's germline CDR1 is SGHNT and CDR2 YYREEE (reference sequence). This CDR3 has 13 amino acids. Trimming left V 4 bases short and J 1 base short, with 8 bases between.

Here the CDR3 reads CASSERHNNQPQHF. CDR3 DNA (partial): TGTGCCAGCAGTGAAAGACATAACAATCAGCCC. The chain carries TRBV2 and TRBJ1-5; D unclear. The read is 3 residues too short to cover the CDR3 end, so that end is filled in from the germline J gene. V lost 2 bases, J lost 3 bases, and 8 bases lay in between. Looked up from germline, CDR1 is SNHLY and CDR2 is FYNNEI. This CDR3 comprises 14 residues.

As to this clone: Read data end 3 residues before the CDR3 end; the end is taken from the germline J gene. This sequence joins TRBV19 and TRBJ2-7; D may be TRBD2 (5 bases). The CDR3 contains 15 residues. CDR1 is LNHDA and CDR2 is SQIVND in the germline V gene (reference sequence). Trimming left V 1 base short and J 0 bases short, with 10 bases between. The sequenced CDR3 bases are TGTGCCAGTAGTATAGCGCGAGGGTTCTCCTACGAG. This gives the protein CASSIARGFSYE. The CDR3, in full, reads CASSIARGFSYEQYF.

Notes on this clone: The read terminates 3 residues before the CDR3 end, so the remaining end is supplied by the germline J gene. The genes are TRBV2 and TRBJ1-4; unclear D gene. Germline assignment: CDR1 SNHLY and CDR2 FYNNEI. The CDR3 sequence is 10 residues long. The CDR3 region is CASLLVALFF. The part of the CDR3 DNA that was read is TGTGCCAGCCTCCTCGTGGCA.

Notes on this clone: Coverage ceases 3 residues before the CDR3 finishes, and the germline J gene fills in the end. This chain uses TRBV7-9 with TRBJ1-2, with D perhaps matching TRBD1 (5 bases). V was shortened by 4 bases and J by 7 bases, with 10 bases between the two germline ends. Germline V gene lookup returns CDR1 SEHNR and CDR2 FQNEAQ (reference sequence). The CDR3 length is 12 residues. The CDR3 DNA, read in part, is TGTGCCAGCAGCTCCAGGGTTGGTGGC. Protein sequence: CASSSRVGG. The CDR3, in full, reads CASSSRVGGYTF.

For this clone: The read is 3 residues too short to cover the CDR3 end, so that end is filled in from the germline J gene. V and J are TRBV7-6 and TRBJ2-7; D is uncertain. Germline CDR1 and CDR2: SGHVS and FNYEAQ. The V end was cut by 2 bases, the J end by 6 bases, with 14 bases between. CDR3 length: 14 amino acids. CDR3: CASSLTMGKAEQYF. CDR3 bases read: TGTGCCAGCAGCTTAACTATGGGTAAGGCCGAG.

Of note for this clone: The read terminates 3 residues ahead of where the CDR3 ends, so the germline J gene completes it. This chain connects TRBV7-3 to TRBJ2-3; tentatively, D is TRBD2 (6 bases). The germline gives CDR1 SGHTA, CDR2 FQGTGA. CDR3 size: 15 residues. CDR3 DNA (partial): TGTGCCAGCAGCTCCGGACACGGGAGCTTGGAGACG. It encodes CASSSGHGSLET. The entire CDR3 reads CASSSGHGSLETQYF.

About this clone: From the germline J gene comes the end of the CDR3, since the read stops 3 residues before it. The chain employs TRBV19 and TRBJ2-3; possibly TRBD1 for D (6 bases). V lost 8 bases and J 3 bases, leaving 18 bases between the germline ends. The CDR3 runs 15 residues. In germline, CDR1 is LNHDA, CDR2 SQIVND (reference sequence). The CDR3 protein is CASSKTGGRTDTQYF. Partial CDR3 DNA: TGTGCCAGTTCTAAGACAGGAGGTAGAACAGATACG.

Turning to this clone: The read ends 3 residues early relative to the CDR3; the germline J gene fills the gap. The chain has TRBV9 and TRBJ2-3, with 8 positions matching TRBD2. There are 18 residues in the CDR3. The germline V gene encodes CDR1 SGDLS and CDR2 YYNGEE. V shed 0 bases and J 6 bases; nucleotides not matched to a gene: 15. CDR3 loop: CASSVGPSGFPGADTQYF. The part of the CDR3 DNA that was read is TGTGCCAGCAGCGTAGGCCCTAGCGGGTTCCCCGGGGCGGATACG. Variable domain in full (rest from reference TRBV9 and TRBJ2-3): DSGVTQTPKHLITATGQRVTLRCSPRSGDLSVYWYQQSLDQGLQFLIQYYNGEERAKGNILERFSAQQFPDLHSELNLSSLELGDSALYFCASSVGPSGFPGADTQYFGPGTRLTVL.

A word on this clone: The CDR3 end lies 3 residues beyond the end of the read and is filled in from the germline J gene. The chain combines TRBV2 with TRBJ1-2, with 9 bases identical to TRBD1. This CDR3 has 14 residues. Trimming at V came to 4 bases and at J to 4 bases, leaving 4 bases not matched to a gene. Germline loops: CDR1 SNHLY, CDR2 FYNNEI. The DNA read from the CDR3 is TGTGCCAGCAGTGGCGACAGGGGGTTCTATGGC. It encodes CASSGDRGFYG. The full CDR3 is CASSGDRGFYGYTF.

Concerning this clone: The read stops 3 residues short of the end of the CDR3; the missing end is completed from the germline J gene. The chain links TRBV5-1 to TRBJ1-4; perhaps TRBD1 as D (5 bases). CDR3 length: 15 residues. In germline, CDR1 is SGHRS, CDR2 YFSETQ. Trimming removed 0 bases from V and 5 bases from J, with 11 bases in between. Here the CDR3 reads CASSLASAGNEKLFF. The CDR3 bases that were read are TGCGCCAGCAGCTTGGCCTCGGCAGGGAATGAAAAA.

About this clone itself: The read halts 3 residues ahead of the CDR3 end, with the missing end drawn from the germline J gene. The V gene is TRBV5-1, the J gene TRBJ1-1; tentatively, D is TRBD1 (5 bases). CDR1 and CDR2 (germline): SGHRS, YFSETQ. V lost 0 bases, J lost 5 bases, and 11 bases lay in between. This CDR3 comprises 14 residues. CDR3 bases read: TGCGCCAGCAGCTTGGACGGGGCGGGGACTGAA. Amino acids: CASSLDGAGTE. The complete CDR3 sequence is CASSLDGAGTEAFF.